Below are 6 T cell receptor beta chains sequenced from a single sample in a study of T cell responses to AZD1222 COVID-19 vaccine. Here immunoSEQ multiplex PCR was the method, and the copy in TCRdb shows in-frame clones only, minus some. Counted here are 70,000 or so clones, 83% occurring once; the ten biggest clones make up 6.5%. The material was peripheral blood, obtained 28 days after the second AZD1222 dose. These receptor sequences come from an adult who received the AZD1222 COVID-19 vaccine.

The V gene is TRBV5-1, the J gene TRBJ2-7; 9 positions agree with TRBD1. The CDR3 runs 13 residues. CDR1 is SGHRS and CDR2 is YFSETQ in the germline V gene. With 4 bases clipped from V and 7 bases from J, the junction kept 6 bases outside the gene matches. The CDR3 reads CASSRQGDIEQYF. CDR3 nucleotides: TGCGCCAGCAGCCGACAGGGGGATATTGAGCAGTACTTC. Supplemented by reference TRBV5-1 and TRBJ2-7, the full variable domain reads KAGVTQTPRYLIKTRGQQVTLSCSPISGHRSVSWYQQTPGQGLQFLFEYFSETQRNKGNFPGRFSGRQFSNSRSEMNVSTLELGDSALYLCASSRQGDIEQYFGPGTRLTVT.

The chain combines TRBV5-1 with TRBJ2-2; tentatively, D is TRBD1 or TRBD2 (5 bases each). V lost 0 bases to trimming and J lost 2 bases, with 8 bases between them. CDR1 and CDR2 from the germline V gene are SGHRS and YFSETQ. CDR3 length equals 15 residues. In nucleotides, the CDR3 is TGCGCCAGCAGCTTGGGAGGGGCCAACACCGGGGAGCTGTTTTTT. Protein sequence: CASSLGGANTGELFF.

This rearrangement joins TRBV27 to TRBJ1-5; D uncertain. The CDR3 loop spans 13 amino acids. V was cut by 3 bases and J by 5 bases, with 8 bases left in between. The V gene's germline CDR1 is MNHEY and CDR2 SMNVEV (reference sequence). CDR3 DNA sequence: TGTGCCAGCAGTTTTGGGTGGGATCAGCCCCAGCATTTT. Translating gives CASSFGWDQPQHF.

The V gene is TRBV27, the J gene TRBJ1-1, with 7 nucleotides matching TRBD1. V dropped 6 bases and J dropped 4; count of bases not matched to a gene: 11. The CDR3 loop spans 15 amino acids. Germline lookup yields CDR1 MNHEY and CDR2 SMNVEV (reference sequence). CDR3 nucleotide sequence: TGTGCCAGCAGCCGACAGGGATATGGGCTCACTGAAGCTTTCTTT. This gives the protein CASSRQGYGLTEAFF.

The chain combines TRBV30 with TRBJ1-1; D is perhaps TRBD1 (5 bases). V was clipped by 3 bases and J by 1 base, with 6 bases between them. Germline V CDR1 and CDR2: GTSNPN, SVGIG (reference sequence). The length of the CDR3 is 12 residues. Here the CDR3 reads CAWRRGNTEAFF. The DNA for the CDR3 is TGTGCCTGGAGAAGGGGGAACACTGAAGCTTTCTTT.

The chain combines TRBV3-1 (or the pseudogene TRBV3-2) with TRBJ1-2; maybe TRBD1 (5 bases). The CDR3 totals 15 residues. Germline V gene data show CDR1 as LGHDT and CDR2 as YNNKEL (reference sequence). V lost 6 bases and J 2 bases, leaving 16 bases between the germline ends. CDR3 DNA: TGTGCCAGCAGTTACGGTGGGGGAGACAACTATGGCTACACCTTC. This encodes CASSYGGGDNYGYTF.